The 14 T cell receptor beta chains given below trace back to one sample, sequenced in a study of cytomegalovirus exposure and HLA in healthy donors. Method: immunoSEQ multiplex PCR; TCRdb's copy keeps in-frame clones and lacks some. The sample has over 250,000 clones; just over 85% are singletons. Sequenced: PBMCs. The receptors shown here come from a woman younger than 30 in good health and CMV-seronegative.

This chain links TRBV27 with TRBJ1-5; 7 nucleotides line up with TRBD1. J lost 7 bases, V lost 5 bases, and 8 bases had no gene match. The germline V gene encodes CDR1 MNHEY and CDR2 SMNVEV (reference sequence). This CDR3 comprises 14 residues. CDR3 DNA sequence: TGTGCCAGCAGTCGTTACAGGGGAGGACAGCCCCAGCATTTT. This encodes CASSRYRGGQPQHF.

This rearrangement joins TRBV7-8 to TRBJ1-1, with TRBD1 identical over 8 bases. CDR1 is SGHVS and CDR2 is FQNEAQ in the germline V gene. Trimming took 5 bases from V and 1 from J; bases not matched to a gene: 6. CDR3 length: 15 residues. DNA of the CDR3: TGTGCCAGCAGCCTCCGGGACAGGTGGAACACTGAAGCTTTCTTT. This translates into CASSLRDRWNTEAFF.

The V gene is TRBV27, the J gene TRBJ1-5; 8 nucleotides line up with TRBD1. The CDR3 spans 18 residues. Germline CDR1 and CDR2: MNHEY and SMNVEV (reference sequence). The V segment lost 3 bases and the J segment 5 bases; nucleotides outside the gene matches: 15. The CDR3 DNA reads TGTGCCAGCAGTTTCCGACGACAGGGGAGCACTACCCATCAGCCCCAGCATTTT. This codes for CASSFRRQGSTTHQPQHF.

The V gene is TRBV10-2, the J gene TRBJ2-1; 13 bases are a match to TRBD2. The CDR3 is 18 amino acids. CDR1 is WSHSY and CDR2 is SAAADI in the germline V gene. The junction had 4 bases not matched to a gene; V was cut back by 0 bases and J by 2 bases. The CDR3 bases are TGCGCCAGCAGTGAGTCCGGGACTAGCGGGGAGACCTACAATGAGCAGTTCTTC. Its protein product is CASSESGTSGETYNEQFF.

The gene calls are TRBV4-1 and TRBJ2-7, with TRBD1 identical over 8 bases. Trimming removed 4 bases from V and 0 bases from J; junction bases left unmatched: 8. Per germline, CDR1 MGHRA and CDR2 YSYEKL. This CDR3 has 16 residues. Here the CDR3 DNA reads TGCGCCAGCAGCCCTTCCCGACAGGGGTCCTCCTACGAGCAGTACTTC. This codes for CASSPSRQGSSYEQYF.

The gene calls are TRBV11-2 and TRBJ2-2; a weak D match, TRBD2 (5 bases). The CDR3 has 16 residues. V was trimmed by 5 bases and J by 5 bases, leaving 18 bases between them. The germline CDR1 and CDR2 sequences are SGHAT and FQNNGV. The CDR3 nucleotides read TGTGCCAGCAGCCTACGGCCGCCGCCGGGAACCGGGGAGCTGTTTTTT. Protein product: CASSLRPPPGTGELFF.

This chain joins TRBV27 and TRBJ1-1; TRBD1 is a possible D gene (5 bases). Trimming stripped 5 bases from V and 2 bases from J, with 9 bases between. This CDR3 region has 13 residues. Per the germline V gene, CDR1 is MNHEY and CDR2 is SMNVEV (reference sequence). CDR3 sequence (DNA): TGTGCCAGCAGTCAACAGGACAACACTGAAGCTTTCTTT. Translating gives CASSQQDNTEAFF.

The chain is built from TRBV4-2 and TRBJ2-1; D perhaps matches TRBD1 (5 bases). V was shortened by 1 base and J by 8 bases, with 9 bases between the two germline ends. Germline V gene sequence: CDR1 LGHNA, CDR2 YNFKEQ. The CDR3 spans 13 residues. The CDR3 sequence is CASSQVGVDEQFF. In DNA form, the CDR3 reads TGTGCCAGCAGCCAAGTAGGGGTGGATGAGCAGTTCTTC.

The chain employs TRBV2 and TRBJ2-4, with D possibly matching TRBD1 (6 bases). Trimming removed 4 bases from V and 0 bases from J, with 22 bases in between. The CDR3 has 19 amino acids. CDR1 and CDR2 from the germline V gene are SNHLY and FYNNEI. The CDR3 coding sequence is TGTGCCAGCAGTGTAGTGCAGGGGCTGAGCCGTGAAGCCAAAAACATTCAGTACTTC. This codes for CASSVVQGLSREAKNIQYF.

V usage is TRBV29-1 and J usage is TRBJ2-7; 11 nucleotides match TRBD1. V gave up 0 bases and J gave up 1 base; unmatched junction bases: 2. CDR3 length: 15 amino acids. Germline CDR1 is SQVTM and CDR2 is ANQGSEA. CDR3 amino acids: CSVEDGTGGSYEQYF. For the CDR3, the DNA is TGCAGCGTTGAAGATGGGACAGGGGGGTCCTACGAGCAGTACTTC.

The chain joins TRBV2 to TRBJ1-2, with 7 nucleotides matching TRBD1. CDR3 size: 14 residues. V trimming: 5 bases; J trimming: 2 bases; junction bases outside the gene matches: 5. Germline-derived CDR1 and CDR2 are SNHLY and FYNNEI. Here the CDR3 DNA reads TGTGCCAGCAGTCGACAGGGCGGGAACTATGGCTACACCTTC. Translation: CASSRQGGNYGYTF. The whole variable domain, filled in from reference TRBV2 and TRBJ1-2, reads EPEVTQTPSHQVTQMGQEVILRCVPISNHLYFYWYRQILGQKVEFLVSFYNNEISEKSEIFDDQFSVERPDGSNFTLKIRSTKLEDSAMYFCASSRQGGNYGYTFGSGTRLTVV.

This chain joins TRBV25-1 and TRBJ1-5; D is uncertain. The CDR3 contains 15 residues. Germline V gene lookup returns CDR1 MGHDK and CDR2 SYGVNS. The germline V and J ends were trimmed by 6 bases and 3 bases, with 15 bases remaining between them. The DNA for the CDR3 is TGTGCCAGCAGCAATACGGACTCTATCAATCAGCCCCAGCATTTT. It encodes CASSNTDSINQPQHF. Full variable domain (remainder filled in from reference TRBV25-1 and TRBJ1-5): EADIYQTPRYLVIGTGKKITLECSQTMGHDKMYWYQQDPGMELHLIHYSYGVNSTEKGDLSSESTVSRIRTEHFPLTLESARPSHTSQYLCASSNTDSINQPQHFGDGTRLSIL.

V is TRBV5-1 and J is TRBJ1-1, with D maybe TRBD1 (6 bases). The germline V gene has CDR1 SGHRS and CDR2 YFSETQ. CDR3 length: 14 amino acids. Deletions cut 4 bases from V and 1 base from J, with 11 bases between. The CDR3: CASSNGQTNTEAFF. DNA of the CDR3: TGCGCCAGCAGCAACGGACAGACGAACACTGAAGCTTTCTTT. Looking up the rest from reference TRBV5-1 and TRBJ1-1 gives the full variable domain: KAGVTQTPRYLIKTRGQQVTLSCSPISGHRSVSWYQQTPGQGLQFLFEYFSETQRNKGNFPGRFSGRQFSNSRSEMNVSTLELGDSALYLCASSNGQTNTEAFFGQGTRLTVV.

The chain carries TRBV5-1 and TRBJ2-5, with 7 nucleotides matching TRBD1. V gave up 7 bases and J gave up 4 bases; unmatched junction bases: 4. The CDR3 runs to 12 residues. From germline, CDR1 is SGHRS and CDR2 YFSETQ. The CDR3 protein is CASSGQRETQYF. In DNA form, the CDR3 reads TGCGCCAGCTCGGGACAGAGAGAGACCCAGTACTTC.